These T cell receptor beta chains were read from a single sample in a study of blood T cell repertoires in COVID-19. Clones were sequenced by immunoSEQ multiplex PCR, and TCRdb holds only the in-frame ones, with some missing. The table lists 200,000 to 300,000 clones, around nine tenths of them singletons. Sequences were obtained from peripheral blood. The receptors stem from an older man with acute or convalescent COVID-19. The CDR3 runs from the conserved cysteine through the conserved F or W. D genes are given only for firm matches. Size tells how often a clone was seen (once, few, many) or the class of an expanded clone, and some rows leave it out.

few | TRBJ2-7 | - | TRBV19 | TGTGCCACTAGCCCACTCGCCGGGACACTCTCCTACGAGCAGTACTTC | CATSPLAGTLSYEQYF
- | TRBJ1-1 | TRBD1 | TRBV18 | TGTGCCAGCTCAAGGGACAGAAACATGAACACTGAAGCTTTCTTT | CASSRDRNMNTEAFF
once | TRBJ1-1 | - | TRBV28 | TGTGCCAGCAGTTTACGACAGCCAGATGGGGCTTTCTTT | CASSLRQPDGAFF
- | TRBJ2-1 | TRBD2 | TRBV19 | TGTGCCAGTAAAGCGGGACTCGCCTACAATGAGCAGTTCTTC | CASKAGLAYNEQFF
once | TRBJ2-5 | - | TRBV7-8 | TGTGCCAGCAGCTTGATAGACTCGGGGACCCAGTACTTC | CASSLIDSGTQYF
few | TRBJ2-7 | - | TRBV20-1 | TGCAGTGCTAGGAGCGGCTACGAGCAGTACTTC | CSARSGYEQYF
- | TRBJ2-5 | - | TRBV6-2/TRBV6-3 | TGTGCCAGCAGTTACTCGAGAGTGCAAGAGACCCAGTACTTC | CASSYSRVQETQYF
- | TRBJ1-6 | - | TRBV18 | TGTGCCAGCTCACCCGGGTCGACCCATAATTCACCCCTCCACTTT | CASSPGSTHNSPLHF
- | TRBJ1-1 | - | TRBV9 | TGTGCCAGCAGCCCAATTCAAGCTTCGAACACTGAAGCTTTCTTT | CASSPIQASNTEAFF
once | TRBJ2-1 | TRBD1 | TRBV19 | TGTGCCAGTAGTGATCTGACAGGGGCTTCCTACAATGAGCAGTTCTTC | CASSDLTGASYNEQFF
- | TRBJ1-5 | - | TRBV25-1 | TGTGCCAGCAGCGGGGATGGGAATCAGCCCCAGCATTTT | CASSGDGNQPQHF
- | TRBJ2-7 | - | TRBV5-4 | TGTGCCAGCAGCTTGGACCCGGGTGGATACGAGCAGTACTTC | CASSLDPGGYEQYF
- | TRBJ2-5 | - | TRBV5-1 | TGCGCCAGCAGCTTGGGAGACAGGGGAGGGGAGACCCAGTACTTC | CASSLGDRGGETQYF
- | TRBJ2-5 | TRBD2 | TRBV7-9 | TGTGCCAGCAGCCCGTCCGGGACTAGCTTCGGGACCCAGTACTTC | CASSPSGTSFGTQYF
once | TRBJ2-7 | TRBD2 | TRBV6-2/TRBV6-3 | TGTGCCAGCAGTCAAAGGGAACTAGCGGGAGTTATTGACGAGCAGTACTTC | CASSQRELAGVIDEQYF
- | TRBJ2-3 | - | TRBV10-3 | TGTGCCATAGGCAGGGATGTTGGGTCAGATACGCAGTATTTT | CAIGRDVGSDTQYF
- | TRBJ1-5 | - | TRBV11-2 | TGTGCCAGCAGCTTAGATACGGGGGGCAATCAGCCCCAGCATTTT | CASSLDTGGNQPQHF
- | TRBJ1-1 | TRBD1 | TRBV29-1 | TGCAGCGTCGACAGGGTGAACACTGAAGCTTTCTTT | CSVDRVNTEAFF
- | TRBJ1-1 | TRBD1 | TRBV7-9 | TGTGCCAGCAGCCCCGGACAGGGCCGGAACACTGAAGCTTTCTTT | CASSPGQGRNTEAFF
- | TRBJ1-4 | - | TRBV18 | TGTGCCAGCTCACCTCCCAGCCGAGGTAATGAAAAACTGTTTTTT | CASSPPSRGNEKLFF
- | TRBJ1-1 | - | TRBV19 | TGTGCCAGTAGTGACAGGCCTAACACTGAAGCTTTCTTT | CASSDRPNTEAFF
- | TRBJ1-1 | - | TRBV5-4 | TGTGCCAGCAGCTTGGTGGGGTCTAGGGGCACTGAAGCTTTCTTT | CASSLVGSRGTEAFF
- | TRBJ1-5 | - | TRBV10-2 | TGCGCCAGCAGTGAAGGGGGTGGCAATCAGCCCCAGCATTTT | CASSEGGGNQPQHF
- | TRBJ1-4 | - | TRBV13 | TGTGCCAGCAGCTCATCTTCCGGGACCTGGGAGGAGACTAATGAAAAACTGTTTTTT | CASSSSSGTWEETNEKLFF
- | TRBJ2-2 | TRBD1 | TRBV5-3 | TGTGCCAGAAGCTTGGGGCTCTCAGACAGGGCGAACACCGGGGAGCTGTTTTTT | CARSLGLSDRANTGELFF
once | TRBJ2-1 | - | TRBV7-3 | TGTGCCAGCAGCAAAATGGGTGGAGGAGCCACCTACAATGAGCAGTTCTTC | CASSKMGGGATYNEQFF
- | TRBJ2-5 | TRBD2 | TRBV28 | TGTGCCAGCAGTTCACGGCCGGGACTAGCGATTGAGACCCAGTACTTC | CASSSRPGLAIETQYF
- | TRBJ1-5 | TRBD1 | TRBV29-1 | TGCAGCGTCCGACAGGGGGGCAATCAGCCCCAGCATTTT | CSVRQGGNQPQHF
- | TRBJ2-5 | - | TRBV19 | TGTGCCAGCAGTTGGGCAGCACAAGAGACCCAGTACTTC | CASSWAAQETQYF
- | TRBJ2-7 | TRBD1 | TRBV5-1 | TGCGCCAGCAGCGACTCCGGGACAGGGAGGACCTACGAGCAGTACTTC | CASSDSGTGRTYEQYF
- | TRBJ1-1 | TRBD1 | TRBV9 | TGTGCCAGCAGCGGGACAGGGGCTGGGAACACTGAAGCTTTCTTT | CASSGTGAGNTEAFF